Detailed here is one TCR beta chain. Antigen unknown. The entry originates in a study of T cell responses to AZD1222 COVID-19 vaccine. The CDR3 runs to 16 residues. V was cut by 0 bases and J by 1 base, with 7 bases left in between. CDR1 and CDR2 from the germline V gene are LGHNA and YSLEER. The repertoire was sequenced with immunoSEQ multiplex PCR; TCRdb's copy has only in-frame clones and lacks some. The sample lists roughly 150,000 clones, about 90% occurring once. Study observations and caveats: Recipients of two AZD1222 doses showed rising Spike-specific TCR breadth and depth. After the peak T cell response, and only then, were repertoires sampled. A mostly white British donor set with more females was recruited, and clonal diversity was possibly underestimated. Seropositive status at baseline applied to only a handful of AZD1222 recipients.

The sequence came from an adult in good health. The chain is built from TRBV4-3 and TRBJ2-6; D is uncertain. Sequencing was performed on peripheral blood, taken on day 0 of AZD1222 vaccination. CDR3 sequence (DNA): TGCGCCAGCAGCCAAGAATCGGGTTCTGGGGCCAACGTCCTGACTTTC. This translates into CASSQESGSGANVLTF.